This paragraph covers one T cell receptor beta chain sequence. Its antigen remains unidentified. This may be a read error, as it is one base from a much larger clone. TCR beta VDJ combination and CDR3 sequence profiling used genomic DNA as the template. TCR repertoire sequencing was run on an Illumina HiSeq 2000. The authors' pipeline ran thus. Repertoire assessment relied on Simpson's diversity index, CDR3 size and DJ length profiles, and TRBV/TRBJ rearrangement plots. Whichever DNA sequence was most abundant in the deep sequencing data was defined as the immunodominant clone. CDR3 amino acid sequences were screened for sharing across subjects and compared with published repertoires and the VDJdb database. TCRdb cleaned the public reads at Q25 with fastp, built clones with MiXCR and kept in-frame beta chains. Rows are unified per CDR3 protein, each entry keeping the most common DNA and genes. The V and J calls were not made by the authors but by TCRdb's processing. The sample table records under 500,000 distinct CDR3 sequences; over 25% of these occur just once. The ten largest make up about 0.8% of the sample.

Patients chosen for sequencing had shown expansion of CD8+CD57+ cells by flow cytometry. Every patient had severe acquired aplastic anemia, diagnosed using the International Study of Aplastic Anemia and Agranulocytosis and Camitta criteria. At the time blood was sampled, none of the patients had received any therapy. TCR repertoires of sorted CD4+ and CD8+ blood T cells from severe aplastic anemia patients and healthy subjects were deep-sequenced in the study. Patients were enrolled in the USA under clinicaltrials.gov protocols 00001620, 01623167, 00001397, 00071045, 00081523 and 00961064. Ficoll-Paque density gradient centrifugation was used to isolate peripheral blood mononuclear cells. Before DNA extraction, CD4+ and CD8+ T cells were sorted by FACS or by magnetic beads. This sample is drawn from a study of CD8+CD57+ T cells in acquired aplastic anemia (dated by TCRdb to 2017 to 2018). The study in broad terms: DNA extracted from sorted CD4+ and CD8+ cells had a mean of around 3 ug, with a range of roughly 0.18 to 27.4 ug. A CD8+CD57+ expansion meant a frequency higher than the mean frequency seen in healthy subjects. What the research found in general, with its limitations: CD8+ Simpson's diversity did not differ significantly between patients and healthy controls (P=0.060). Some 30 CD8+ CDR3 sequences were found to be shared between patients and controls, but these sequences appeared to be highly expressed in patients and within the immunodominant clones of the patients.

Including the terminal cysteine and phenylalanine, the CDR3 comprises 14 residues. Kept here is only the CDR3 DNA, which spans 42 bases and is read in frame from base 1. Reading the germline V gene (reference sequence) gives CDR1 SEHNR and CDR2 FQNEAQ. The sample consisted of sorted CD4+, CD8+, or CD8+CD57+ T cells (not recorded which) from PBMCs. The rearranged segments are TRBV7-9 and TRBJ1-1; the D gene lacks a confident call. The clonotype originates from a human donor with aplastic anemia. The DNA sequence is as follows: TGTGTCAGCAGCTTAATAGCCCCGAACACTGAAGCTTTCTTT. Its protein product is CVSSLIAPNTEAFF.